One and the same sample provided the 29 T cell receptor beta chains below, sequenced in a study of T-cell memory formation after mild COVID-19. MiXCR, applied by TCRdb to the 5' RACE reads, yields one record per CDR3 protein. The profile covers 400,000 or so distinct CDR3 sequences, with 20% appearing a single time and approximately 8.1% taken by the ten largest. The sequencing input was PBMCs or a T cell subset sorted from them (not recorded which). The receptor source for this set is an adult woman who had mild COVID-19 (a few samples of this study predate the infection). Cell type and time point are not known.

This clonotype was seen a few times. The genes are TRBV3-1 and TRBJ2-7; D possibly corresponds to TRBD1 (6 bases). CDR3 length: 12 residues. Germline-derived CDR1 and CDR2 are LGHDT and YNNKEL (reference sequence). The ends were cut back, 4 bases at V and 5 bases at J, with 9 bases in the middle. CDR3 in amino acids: CASSRYRDEQYF. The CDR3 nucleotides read TGTGCCAGCAGCCGCTACAGGGACGAGCAGTACTTC.

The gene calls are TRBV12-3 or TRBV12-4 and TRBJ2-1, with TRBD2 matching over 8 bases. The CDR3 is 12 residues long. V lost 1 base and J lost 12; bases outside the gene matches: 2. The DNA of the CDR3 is TGTGCCAGCAGTTTAGGTCGGGGGGGGCAGTTCTTC. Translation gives CASSLGRGGQFF.

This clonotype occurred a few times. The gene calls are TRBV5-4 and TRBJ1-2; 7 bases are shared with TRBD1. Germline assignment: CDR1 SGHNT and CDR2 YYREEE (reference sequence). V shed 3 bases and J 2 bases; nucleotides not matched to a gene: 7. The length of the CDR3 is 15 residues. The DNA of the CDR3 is TGTGCCAGCAGCTCATACAGACAGGGAAACTATGGCTACACCTTC. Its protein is CASSSYRQGNYGYTF.

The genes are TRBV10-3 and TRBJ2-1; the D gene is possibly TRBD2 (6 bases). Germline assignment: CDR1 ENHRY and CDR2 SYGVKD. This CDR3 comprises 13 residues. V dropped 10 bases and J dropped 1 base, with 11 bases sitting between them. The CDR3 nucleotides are TGTGCCAGCGGGGACTCATCCTACAATGAGCAGTTCTTC. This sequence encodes CASGDSSYNEQFF.

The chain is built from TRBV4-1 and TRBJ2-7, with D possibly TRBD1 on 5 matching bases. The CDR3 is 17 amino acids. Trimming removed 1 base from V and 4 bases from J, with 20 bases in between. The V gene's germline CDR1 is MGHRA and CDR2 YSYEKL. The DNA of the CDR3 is TGCGCCAGCAGCCAAGTGTGGATCGGGCAGGGTCCGTACGAGCAGTACTTC. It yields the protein CASSQVWIGQGPYEQYF.

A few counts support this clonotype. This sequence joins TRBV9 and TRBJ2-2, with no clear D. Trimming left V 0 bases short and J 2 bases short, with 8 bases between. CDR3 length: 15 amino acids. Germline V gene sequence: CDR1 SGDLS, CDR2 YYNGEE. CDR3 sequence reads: CASSVGPRNTGELFF. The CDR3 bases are TGTGCCAGCAGCGTAGGTCCTCGAAACACCGGGGAGCTGTTTTTT. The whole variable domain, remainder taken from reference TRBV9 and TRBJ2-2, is DSGVTQTPKHLITATGQRVTLRCSPRSGDLSVYWYQQSLDQGLQFLIQYYNGEERAKGNILERFSAQQFPDLHSELNLSSLELGDSALYFCASSVGPRNTGELFFGEGSRLTVL.

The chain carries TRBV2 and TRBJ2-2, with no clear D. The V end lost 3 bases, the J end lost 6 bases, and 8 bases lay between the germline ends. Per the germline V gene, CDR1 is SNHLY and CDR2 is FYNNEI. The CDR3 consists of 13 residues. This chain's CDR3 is CASSDQLAGELFF. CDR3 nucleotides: TGTGCCAGCAGTGATCAACTCGCCGGGGAGCTGTTTTTT.

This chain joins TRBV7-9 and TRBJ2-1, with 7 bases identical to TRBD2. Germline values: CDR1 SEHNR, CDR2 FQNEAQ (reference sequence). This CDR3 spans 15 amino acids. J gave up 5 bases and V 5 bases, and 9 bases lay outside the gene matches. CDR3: CASSVPGAGDNEQFF. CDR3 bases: TGTGCCAGCAGCGTGCCCGGGGCGGGAGACAATGAGCAGTTCTTC.

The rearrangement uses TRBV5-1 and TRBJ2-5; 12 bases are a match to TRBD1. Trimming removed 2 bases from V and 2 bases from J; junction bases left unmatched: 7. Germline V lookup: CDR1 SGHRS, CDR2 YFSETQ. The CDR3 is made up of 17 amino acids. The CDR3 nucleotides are TGCGCCAGCAGCTTACTTCCGGGACAGGGGGCACAAGAGACCCAGTACTTC. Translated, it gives CASSLLPGQGAQETQYF.

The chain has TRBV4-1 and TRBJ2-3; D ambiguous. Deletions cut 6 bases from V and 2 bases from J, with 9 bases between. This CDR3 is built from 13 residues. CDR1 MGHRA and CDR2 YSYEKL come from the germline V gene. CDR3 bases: TGCGCCAGCAGACCCCAACACACAGATACGCAGTATTTT. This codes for CASRPQHTDTQYF.

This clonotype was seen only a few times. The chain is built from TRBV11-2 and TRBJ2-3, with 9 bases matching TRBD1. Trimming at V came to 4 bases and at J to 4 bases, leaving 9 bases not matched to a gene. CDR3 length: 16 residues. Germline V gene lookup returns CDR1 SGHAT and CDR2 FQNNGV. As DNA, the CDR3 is TGTGCCAGCAGCTCTCCGGGACAGGGTAGCGCAGATACGCAGTATTTT. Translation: CASSSPGQGSADTQYF.

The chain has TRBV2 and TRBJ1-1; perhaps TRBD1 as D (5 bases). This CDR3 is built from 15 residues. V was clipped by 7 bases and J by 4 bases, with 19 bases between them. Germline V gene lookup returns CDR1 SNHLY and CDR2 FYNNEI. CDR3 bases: TGTGCCAGCACCCCACATGGGGGAGAAAGCACTGAAGCTTTCTTT. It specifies CASTPHGGESTEAFF. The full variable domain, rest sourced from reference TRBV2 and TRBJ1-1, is EPEVTQTPSHQVTQMGQEVILRCVPISNHLYFYWYRQILGQKVEFLVSFYNNEISEKSEIFDDQFSVERPDGSNFTLKIRSTKLEDSAMYFCASTPHGGESTEAFFGQGTRLTVV.

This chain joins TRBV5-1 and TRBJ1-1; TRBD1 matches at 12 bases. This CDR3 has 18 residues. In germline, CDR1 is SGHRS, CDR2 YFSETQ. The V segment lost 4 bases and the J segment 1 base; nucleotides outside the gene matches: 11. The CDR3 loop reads CASSQSPGTGGSNTEAFF. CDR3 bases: TGCGCCAGCAGCCAATCTCCCGGGACAGGGGGCTCGAACACTGAAGCTTTCTTT.

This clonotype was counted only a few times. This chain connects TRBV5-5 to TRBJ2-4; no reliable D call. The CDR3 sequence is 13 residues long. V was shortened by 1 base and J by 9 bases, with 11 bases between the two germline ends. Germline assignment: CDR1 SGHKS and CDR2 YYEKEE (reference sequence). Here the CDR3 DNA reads TGTGCCAGCAGCTTGTCAGGTTACGGCATTCAGTACTTC. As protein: CASSLSGYGIQYF.

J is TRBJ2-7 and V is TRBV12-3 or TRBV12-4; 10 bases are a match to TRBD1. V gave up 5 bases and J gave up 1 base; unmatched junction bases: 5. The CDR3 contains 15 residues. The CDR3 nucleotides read TGTGCCAGCAGTAATCCGGGACAGGGGTCCTACGAGCAGTACTTC. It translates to CASSNPGQGSYEQYF.

CDR3 in amino acids: CASSPPIRGYEQFF. The CDR3 nucleotides are TGTGCCAGCAGCCCCCCGATTCGGGGGTATGAGCAGTTCTTC. This rearrangement joins TRBV7-2 to TRBJ2-1, with D possibly matching TRBD2 (6 bases). The CDR3 has 14 amino acids. Trimming removed 5 bases from V and 8 bases from J, with 16 bases in between. Germline V gene lookup returns CDR1 SGHTA and CDR2 FQGNSA.

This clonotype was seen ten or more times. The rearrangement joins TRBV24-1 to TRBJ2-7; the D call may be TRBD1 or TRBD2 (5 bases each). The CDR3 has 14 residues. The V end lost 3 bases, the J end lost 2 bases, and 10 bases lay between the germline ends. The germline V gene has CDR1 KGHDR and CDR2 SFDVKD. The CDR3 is CATSDPGPTYEQYF. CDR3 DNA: TGTGCCACCAGTGATCCGGGACCCACCTACGAGCAGTACTTC.

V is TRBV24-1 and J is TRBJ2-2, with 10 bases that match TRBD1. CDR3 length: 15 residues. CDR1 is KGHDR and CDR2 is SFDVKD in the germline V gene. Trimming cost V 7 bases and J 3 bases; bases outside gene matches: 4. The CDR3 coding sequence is TGTGCCACCAGGGCCGGGACAGGGGACACCGGGGAGCTGTTTTTT. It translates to CATRAGTGDTGELFF.

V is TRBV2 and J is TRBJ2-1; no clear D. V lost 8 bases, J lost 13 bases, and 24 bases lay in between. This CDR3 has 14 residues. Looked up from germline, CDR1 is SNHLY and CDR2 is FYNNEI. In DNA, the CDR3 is TGTGCCAGCGTAATGAGACTCTCTTCCGAGACCCAGTTCTTC. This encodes CASVMRLSSETQFF.

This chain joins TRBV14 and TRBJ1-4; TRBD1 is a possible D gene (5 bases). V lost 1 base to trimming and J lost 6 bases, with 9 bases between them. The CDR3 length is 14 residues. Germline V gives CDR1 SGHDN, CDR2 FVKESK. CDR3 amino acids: CASSQAGLDEKLFF. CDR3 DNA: TGTGCCAGCAGCCAAGCAGGGTTGGATGAAAAACTGTTTTTT. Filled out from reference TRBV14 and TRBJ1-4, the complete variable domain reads EAGVTQFPSHSVIEKGQTVTLRCDPISGHDNLYWYRRVMGKEIKFLLHFVKESKQDESGMPNNRFLAERTGGTYSTLKVQPAELEDSGVYFCASSQAGLDEKLFFGSGTQLSVL.

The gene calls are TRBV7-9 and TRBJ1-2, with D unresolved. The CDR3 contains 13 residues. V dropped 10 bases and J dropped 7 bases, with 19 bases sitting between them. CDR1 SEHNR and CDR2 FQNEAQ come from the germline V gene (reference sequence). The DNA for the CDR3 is TGTGCCACCTCCCCGGGAGCTGTTAGTGGCTACACCTTC. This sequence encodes CATSPGAVSGYTF.

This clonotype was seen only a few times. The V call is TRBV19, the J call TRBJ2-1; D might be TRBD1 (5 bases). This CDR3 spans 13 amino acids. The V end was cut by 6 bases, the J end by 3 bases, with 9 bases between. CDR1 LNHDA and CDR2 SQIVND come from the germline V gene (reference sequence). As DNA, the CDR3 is TGTGCCAGTAGCGGACAAAACTACAATGAGCAGTTCTTC. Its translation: CASSGQNYNEQFF.

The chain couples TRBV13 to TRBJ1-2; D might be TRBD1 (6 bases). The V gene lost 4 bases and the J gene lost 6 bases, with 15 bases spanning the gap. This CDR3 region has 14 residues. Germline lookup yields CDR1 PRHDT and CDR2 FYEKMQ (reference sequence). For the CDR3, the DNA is TGTGCCAGCAGCTCCCTAACAGGGTATAATGGCTACACCTTC. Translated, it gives CASSSLTGYNGYTF.

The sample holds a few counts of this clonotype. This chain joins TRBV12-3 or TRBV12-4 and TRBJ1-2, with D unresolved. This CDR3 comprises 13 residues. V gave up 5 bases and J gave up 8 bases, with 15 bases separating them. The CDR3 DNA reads TGTGCCAGCAGTCAGGTCCTCGGAGGGGGCTACACCTTC. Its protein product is CASSQVLGGGYTF.

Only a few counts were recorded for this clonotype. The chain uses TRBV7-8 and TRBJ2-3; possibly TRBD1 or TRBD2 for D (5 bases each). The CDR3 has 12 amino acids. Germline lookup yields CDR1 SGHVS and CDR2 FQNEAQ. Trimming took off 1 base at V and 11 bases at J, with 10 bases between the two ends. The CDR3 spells CASSLGDPRQYF. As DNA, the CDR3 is TGTGCCAGCAGCTTAGGGGACCCAAGGCAGTATTTT.

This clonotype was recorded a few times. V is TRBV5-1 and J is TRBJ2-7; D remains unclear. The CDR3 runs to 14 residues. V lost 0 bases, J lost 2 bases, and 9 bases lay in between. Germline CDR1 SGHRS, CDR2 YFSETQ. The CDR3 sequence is CASSLESGPYEQYF. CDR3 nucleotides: TGCGCCAGCAGCTTGGAATCAGGTCCCTACGAGCAGTACTTC.

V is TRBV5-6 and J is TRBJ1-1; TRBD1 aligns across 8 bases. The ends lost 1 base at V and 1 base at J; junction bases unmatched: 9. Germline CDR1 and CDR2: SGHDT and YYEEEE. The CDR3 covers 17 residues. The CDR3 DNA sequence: TGTGCCAGCAGCTTGTCGGGCAGGGGGCATGCGAACACTGAAGCTTTCTTT. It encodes CASSLSGRGHANTEAFF.

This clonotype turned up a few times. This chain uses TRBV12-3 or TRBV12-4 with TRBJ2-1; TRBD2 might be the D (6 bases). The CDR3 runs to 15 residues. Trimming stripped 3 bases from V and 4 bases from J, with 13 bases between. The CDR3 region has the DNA TGTGCCAGCAGTTTGCTACTAGCAGAATACAATGAGCAGTTCTTC. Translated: CASSLLLAEYNEQFF.

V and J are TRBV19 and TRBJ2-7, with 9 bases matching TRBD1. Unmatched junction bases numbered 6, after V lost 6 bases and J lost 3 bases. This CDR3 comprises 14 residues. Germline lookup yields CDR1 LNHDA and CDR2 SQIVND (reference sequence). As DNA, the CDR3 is TGTGCCAGTAGGCTGGACAGGGGCCACTACGAGCAGTACTTC. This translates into CASRLDRGHYEQYF.